Below are 15 T cell receptor beta chains sequenced from a single sample in a study of cytotoxic CD8 clonotypes in ibrutinib-treated CLL. The table came from immunoSEQ multiplex PCR; TCRdb's copy has only in-frame clones and leaves some out. Of around 19,000 clones in the sample, approximately 64% are singletons; the top ten hold roughly 25%. The sequencing used PBMCs, collected after 12 months of ibrutinib treatment. These receptors were taken from a human donor with chronic lymphocytic leukemia.

This chain links TRBV6-4 with TRBJ1-3; 9 nucleotides align to TRBD1. In germline, CDR1 is MRHNA, CDR2 SNTAGT. V lost 4 bases, J lost 4 bases, and 11 bases stayed unmatched. The CDR3 runs 17 residues. CDR3 DNA sequence: TGTGCCAGCAGTGGGGGGACAGGGTCCTTTTGGGGAAACACCATATATTTT. Translating gives CASSGGTGSFWGNTIYF.

The V call is TRBV28, the J call TRBJ2-1; D tentatively reads TRBD1 or TRBD2 (5 bases each). Germline V gene data show CDR1 as MDHEN and CDR2 as SYDVKM. The CDR3 runs to 15 residues. V gave up 5 bases and J gave up 12 bases, with 23 bases separating them. The CDR3 DNA reads as TGTGCCAGCAGTGCTCAGTTTTGGGGGAGAGAGGGGCAGTTCTTC. It translates to CASSAQFWGREGQFF.

The chain employs TRBV5-1 and TRBJ2-7; 8 bases align to TRBD1. This CDR3 is built from 14 residues. V was pared by 8 bases and J by 5 bases, with 12 bases of the junction left unmatched. Germline-derived CDR1 and CDR2 are SGHRS and YFSETQ. CDR3 loop: CARKTGEPRDEQYF. In DNA, the CDR3 is TGCGCCAGGAAGACAGGGGAGCCTAGAGACGAGCAGTACTTC.

V and J are TRBV2 and TRBJ2-3; 9 bases agree with TRBD2. The CDR3 covers 15 residues. CDR1 is SNHLY, CDR2 FYNNEI, per germline. The V and J ends lost 7 bases and 4 bases, in that order; junction bases with no gene match: 9. CDR3 in amino acids: CASTVWTSVPDTQYF. The CDR3 DNA is TGTGCCAGCACCGTATGGACTAGCGTCCCAGATACGCAGTATTTT.

This chain uses TRBV10-1 with TRBJ2-2, with D maybe TRBD2 (5 bases). The length of the CDR3 is 16 residues. Between the trimmed V and J ends, which lost 4 bases and 6 bases, there was a span of 18 bases. In germline, CDR1 is WNHNN, CDR2 SYGVQD (reference sequence). CDR3 in DNA: TGCGCCAGCAGTGGAGTGGGTAGCGAAGAGTCCGGGGAGCTGTTTTTT. Its translation is CASSGVGSEESGELFF.

The chain recombines TRBV6-1 with TRBJ2-7; the D gene is possibly TRBD2 (5 bases). The V end lost 6 bases, the J end lost 6 bases, and 18 bases lay between the germline ends. The CDR3 extends over 14 amino acids. The germline V gene encodes CDR1 MNHNS and CDR2 SASEGT. The chain's CDR3 is CASRPEPGVIEQYF. DNA for the CDR3: TGTGCCAGCAGACCCGAACCCGGGGTTATCGAGCAGTACTTC.

This clone turned up a few times. The chain combines TRBV12-5 with TRBJ2-1, with D tentatively TRBD2 (6 bases). Germline CDR1 is LGHNT and CDR2 is FRNRAP. There are 12 residues in the CDR3. The V gene lost 2 bases and the J gene lost 8 bases, with 7 bases spanning the gap. The CDR3 coding sequence is TGTGCTAGTGGTTTGTCTAGCGATGAGCAGTTCTTC. Protein: CASGLSSDEQFF.

This chain joins TRBV11-3 and TRBJ2-1, with a weak D call TRBD1 (5 bases). The V end was cut by 4 bases, the J end by 0 bases, with 13 bases between. The germline gives CDR1 SGHNT, CDR2 YENEEA. The CDR3 has 16 amino acids. The CDR3 reads CASSSAGYSSYNEQFF. The CDR3 DNA sequence: TGTGCCAGCAGCTCAGCAGGGTACAGCTCCTACAATGAGCAGTTCTTC.

This clone is termed medium-sized. The chain employs TRBV10-3 and TRBJ1-1, with 8 bases fitting TRBD1. The CDR3 is 15 amino acids. J lost 4 bases, V lost 8 bases, and 12 bases had no gene match. The germline V gene encodes CDR1 ENHRY and CDR2 SYGVKD. The CDR3 loop reads CAIGSFGTGVTEAFF. CDR3 DNA sequence: TGTGCCATCGGTAGTTTTGGGACAGGAGTCACTGAAGCTTTCTTT.

V and J are TRBV5-1 and TRBJ2-3; possibly TRBD2 for D (6 bases). The length of the CDR3 is 14 residues. Trimming took off 0 bases at V and 2 bases at J, with 7 bases between the two ends. CDR1 and CDR2 from the germline V gene are SGHRS and YFSETQ. This CDR3 reads CASSLAGDTDTQYF. The CDR3 nucleotides read TGCGCCAGCAGCTTGGCGGGGGACACAGATACGCAGTATTTT.

The chain recombines TRBV10-3 with TRBJ1-4, with D unresolved. This CDR3 comprises 13 residues. V lost 10 bases and J 2 bases, leaving 11 bases between the germline ends. CDR1 ENHRY and CDR2 SYGVKD come from the germline V gene. The CDR3 DNA sequence: TGTGCCACCCGATCAGAGACTAATGAAAAACTGTTTTTT. Amino acid sequence: CATRSETNEKLFF.

The chain carries TRBV4-1 and TRBJ2-7; 11 nucleotides line up with TRBD2. This CDR3 comprises 16 residues. Germline V CDR1 and CDR2: MGHRA, YSYEKL. Unmatched junction bases numbered 6, after V lost 1 base and J lost 4 bases. This CDR3 reads CASSQGGGTSGYEQYF. The CDR3 region has the DNA TGCGCCAGCAGCCAAGGAGGGGGGACTAGCGGATACGAGCAGTACTTC.

This clone has just one count. This sequence joins TRBV5-1 and TRBJ2-6, with 7 bases lining up with TRBD1. This CDR3 has 15 residues. The V and J ends lost 5 bases and 2 bases, in that order; junction bases with no gene match: 4. Germline-derived CDR1 and CDR2 are SGHRS and YFSETQ. The CDR3 region has the DNA TGCGCCAGCAGTCCAACAGGGGCTGGGGCCAACGTCCTGACTTTC. Its translation: CASSPTGAGANVLTF.

The rearrangement joins TRBV30 to TRBJ2-3, with D maybe TRBD2 (6 bases). The CDR3 length is 15 residues. Germline V gene sequence: CDR1 GTSNPN, CDR2 SVGIG (reference sequence). Trimming cost V 2 bases and J 1 base, with 13 bases left between them. The CDR3 loop reads CAWSTGTSGTDTQYF. In DNA form, the CDR3 reads TGTGCCTGGAGTACTGGGACTTCAGGCACAGATACGCAGTATTTT.

The chain couples TRBV2 to TRBJ2-6; D unclear. The CDR3 consists of 15 residues. Germline-derived CDR1 and CDR2 are SNHLY and FYNNEI. The V and J ends lost 4 bases and 1 base respectively, with 8 bases between them. CDR3 in DNA: TGTGCCAGCAGTGCCACAGAATCTGGGGCCAACGTCCTGACTTTC. It encodes CASSATESGANVLTF.